A single sample is the source of the 6 T cell receptor beta chains below, sequenced in a study of CD8 T cells in ankylosing spondylitis. MiXCR was run by TCRdb on the 5' RACE reads, yielding one entry per CDR3 protein. Of about 180,000 distinct CDR3 sequences listed, roughly 10% were seen once; the top ten hold more than 12%. The sequencing input was blood, either unsorted or a sorted T cell fraction (not recorded which). Receptors originate from a female donor with ankylosing spondylitis or in good health (not recorded which).

Many counts were recorded for this clonotype. Relative to the germline gene, one junction end is altered; a read error may explain this. The chain uses TRBV7-9 and TRBJ2-3; D gene uncertain. CDR3 size: 12 residues. CDR1 and CDR2 (germline): SEHNR, FQNEAQ (reference sequence). In nucleotides, the CDR3 is TGTGCCAGCAGTTTAGGCACAGATACGCAGTATTTT. Translation: CASSLGTDTQYF. Together with reference TRBV7-9 and TRBJ2-3, the CDR3 gives the full variable domain: DTGVSQNPRHKITKRGQNVTFRCDPISEHNRLYWYRQTLGQGPEFLTYFQNEAQLEKSRLLSDRFSAERPKGSFSTLEIQRTEQGDSAMYLCASSLGTDTQYFGPGTRLTVL.

The table lists this clonotype with many counts. This chain uses TRBV4-3 with TRBJ2-7; D perhaps matches TRBD1 (6 bases). The CDR3 runs 15 residues. V was pared by 4 bases and J by 5 bases, with 18 bases between. Germline V gene sequence: CDR1 LGHNA, CDR2 YSLEER. The CDR3: CASSRDRTGGNEQYF. The CDR3 bases are TGCGCCAGCAGCCGTGACAGGACCGGAGGAAACGAGCAGTACTTC.

This clonotype was seen ten or more times. The chain employs TRBV12-3 or TRBV12-4 and TRBJ2-4, with D possibly matching TRBD1 (5 bases). This CDR3 contains 13 residues. The ends were cut back, 7 bases at V and 2 bases at J, with 9 bases in the middle. CDR3: CASMPGTKNIQYF. CDR3 coding DNA: TGTGCCAGCATGCCAGGGACCAAAAACATTCAGTACTTC.

The rearrangement joins TRBV19 to TRBJ1-5; 9 bases align to TRBD1. The CDR3 sequence is 14 residues long. The ends lost 5 bases at V and 5 bases at J; junction bases unmatched: 4. CDR1 is LNHDA and CDR2 is SQIVND in the germline V gene (reference sequence). This CDR3 reads CASSLGQGHQPQHF. The CDR3, as DNA: TGTGCCAGTAGTCTTGGACAGGGGCATCAGCCCCAGCATTTT.

This chain uses TRBV7-6 with TRBJ2-5, with D unresolved. Trimming pared 1 base from V and 4 bases from J, leaving 16 bases between. Germline V CDR1 and CDR2: SGHVS, FNYEAQ. The length of the CDR3 is 16 residues. The CDR3 protein is CASSLEIGAKGETQYF. CDR3 bases: TGTGCCAGCAGCTTAGAAATAGGCGCTAAGGGAGAGACCCAGTACTTC.

This clonotype has a handful of counts. The V and J genes are TRBV20-1 and TRBJ2-1; 10 bases fit TRBD2. CDR1 and CDR2 from the germline V gene are DFQATT and SNEGSKA (reference sequence). J lost 7 bases, V lost 1 base, and 4 bases had no gene match. The CDR3 contains 14 residues. Written as DNA, the CDR3 is TGCAGTGCTAGAGGGCTAGCGGGAGCGAATGAGCAGTTCTTC. This codes for CSARGLAGANEQFF.